This TCR beta chain was recorded in a study of cytomegalovirus exposure and HLA in healthy donors. With 60 Vbeta and 13 Jbeta primers, the PCR was carried out. Assay: immunoSEQ multiplex PCR; the TCRdb copy retains only in-frame clones and omits some. The sample includes 98,000 or so clones, roughly 76% seen only once; the top ten take 1.5% to 2%. The source material was PBMCs. This clonotype was sampled from a man in his forties in good health and CMV-seronegative.

CDR3 in amino acids: CASSPRGTRLNTEAFF. As DNA, the CDR3 is TGCGCCAGCAGCCCCAGGGGCACACGCCTGAACACTGAAGCTTTCTTT. The V gene is TRBV5-1, the J gene TRBJ1-1, with a tentative D call TRBD1 (6 bases). Trimming left V 4 bases short and J 0 bases short, with 16 bases between. CDR3 length: 16 residues. Germline V gives CDR1 SGHRS, CDR2 YFSETQ.